This TCR beta chain derives from a study of OX40 agonist ivuxolimab in advanced cancers. Study in general: The treatment was a fully human IgG2 OX40 agonist, ivuxolimab. General observations from the study: Some patients without response likewise showed low normalized clonal expansion.

This clone was picked up one time. The antigen is undetermined. This CDR3 contains 14 residues. With 5 bases clipped from V and 3 bases from J, the junction kept 6 bases outside the gene matches. Germline CDR1 reads SGHVS; CDR2 reads FQNEAQ. Produced via immunoSEQ multiplex PCR; TCRdb's table is partial and in-frame only. The sample has tens of thousands of clones, about four fifths seen once. The sequencing used CD4+ or CD8+ T cells sorted from blood, collected in a trial of the OX40 agonist ivuxolimab. V gene TRBV7-8 combines with J gene TRBJ1-1, with TRBD1 identical over 7 bases. The sequence derives from an adult with an advanced solid tumor such as melanoma, head and neck, liver or kidney cancer. CDR3 sequence (DNA): TGTGCCAGCAGCCGGGCAGGGGGGTACACTGAAGCTTTCTTT. Translation: CASSRAGGYTEAFF.